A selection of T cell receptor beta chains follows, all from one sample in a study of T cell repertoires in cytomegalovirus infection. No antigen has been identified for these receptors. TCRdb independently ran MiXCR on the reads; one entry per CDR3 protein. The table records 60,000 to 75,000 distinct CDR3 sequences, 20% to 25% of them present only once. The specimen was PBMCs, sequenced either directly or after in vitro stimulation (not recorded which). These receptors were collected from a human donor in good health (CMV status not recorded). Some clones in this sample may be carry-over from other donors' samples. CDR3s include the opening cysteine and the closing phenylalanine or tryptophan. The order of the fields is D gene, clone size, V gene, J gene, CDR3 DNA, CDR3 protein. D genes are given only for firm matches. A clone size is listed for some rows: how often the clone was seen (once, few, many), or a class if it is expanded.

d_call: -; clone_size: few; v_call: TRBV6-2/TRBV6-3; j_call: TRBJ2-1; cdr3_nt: TGTGCCAGCAGTTACGACTCCTACAATGAGCAGTTCTTC; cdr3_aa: CASSYDSYNEQFF
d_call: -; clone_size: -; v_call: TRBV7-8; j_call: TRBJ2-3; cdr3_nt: TGTGCCAGCAGCTTGGTTGAGGGGCTAGCTACTGAGTTCAGCACAGATACGCAGTATTTT; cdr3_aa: CASSLVEGLATEFSTDTQYF
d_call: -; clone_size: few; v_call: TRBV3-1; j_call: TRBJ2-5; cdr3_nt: TGTGCCAGCAGCCAAGGGGCAGGGACCCAGTACTTC; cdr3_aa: CASSQGAGTQYF
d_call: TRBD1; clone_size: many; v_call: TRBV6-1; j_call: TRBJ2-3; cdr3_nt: TGTGCCAGCAGTACAGGGGACCCACCAGATACGCAGTATTTT; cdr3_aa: CASSTGDPPDTQYF
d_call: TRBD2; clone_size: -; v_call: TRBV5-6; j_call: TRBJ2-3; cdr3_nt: TGTGCCAGCAGCTTGGATGGGGTTCTAGCGGGAGCCACAGATACGCAGTATTTT; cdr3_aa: CASSLDGVLAGATDTQYF
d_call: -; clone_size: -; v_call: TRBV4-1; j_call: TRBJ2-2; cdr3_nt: TGCGCCAGCAGCCTAAGGGTAGAGGACCGAAGGGGATACACCGGGGAGCTGTTTTTT; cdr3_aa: CASSLRVEDRRGYTGELFF
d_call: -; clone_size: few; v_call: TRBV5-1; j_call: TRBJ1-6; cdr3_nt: TGCGCCAGCAGCACTTCGACAGATTATAATTCACCCCTCCACTTT; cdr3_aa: CASSTSTDYNSPLHF
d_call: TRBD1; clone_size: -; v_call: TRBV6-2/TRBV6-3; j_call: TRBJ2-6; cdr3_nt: TGTGCCAGCAGTGCAAGAAGACAGGGGGCGACCGGGGCCAACGTCCTGACTTTC; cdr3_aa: CASSARRQGATGANVLTF
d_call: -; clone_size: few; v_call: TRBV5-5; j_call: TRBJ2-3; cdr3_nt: TGTGCCAGCAGCTTGTTACTAATAAGCACAGATACGCAGTATTTT; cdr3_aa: CASSLLLISTDTQYF
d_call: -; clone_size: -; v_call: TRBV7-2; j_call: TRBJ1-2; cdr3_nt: TGTGCCAGCAGCGGGCAGGCGGTCGCTAACTATGGCTACACCTTC; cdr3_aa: CASSGQAVANYGYTF
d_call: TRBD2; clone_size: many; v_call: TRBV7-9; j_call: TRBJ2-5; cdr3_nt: TGTGCCAGCAGCTACGGGACTAGACCCGAGACCCAGTACTTC; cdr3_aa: CASSYGTRPETQYF
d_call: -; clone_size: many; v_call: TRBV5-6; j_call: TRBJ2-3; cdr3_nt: TGTGCCAGCAGCCCTCCGGGACCAAGCACAGATACGCAGTATTTT; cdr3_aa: CASSPPGPSTDTQYF
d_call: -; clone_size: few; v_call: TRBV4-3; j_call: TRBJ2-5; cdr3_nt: TGCGCCAGCAGCCAAGATGTGAGTAGCGGAGAGACCCAGTACTTC; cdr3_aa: CASSQDVSSGETQYF
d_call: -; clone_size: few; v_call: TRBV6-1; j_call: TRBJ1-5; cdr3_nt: TGTGCCAGCAGTTATAACAGGAATCAGCCCCAGCATTTT; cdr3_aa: CASSYNRNQPQHF
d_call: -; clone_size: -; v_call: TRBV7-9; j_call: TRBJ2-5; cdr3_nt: TGTGCCAGCAGACGTGCCGGGATCGACGTGAGGGGCCAGTACTTC; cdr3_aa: CASRRAGIDVRGQYF
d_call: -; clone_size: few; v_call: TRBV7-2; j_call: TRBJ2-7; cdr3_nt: TGTGCCAGCAGCTCGTATCAAGAAGGTCCCCAGTACTTC; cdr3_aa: CASSSYQEGPQYF
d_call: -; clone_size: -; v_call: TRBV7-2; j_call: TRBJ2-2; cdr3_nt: TGTGCCAGCAGCCCAATATTTCTAGGAACCGGGGAGCTGTTTTTT; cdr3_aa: CASSPIFLGTGELFF
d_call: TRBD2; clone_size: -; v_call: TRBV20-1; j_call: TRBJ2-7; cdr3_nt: TGCAGTGCTAGACTAGCGGGAGCCCAAGTGGCCGAGCAGTACTTC; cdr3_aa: CSARLAGAQVAEQYF
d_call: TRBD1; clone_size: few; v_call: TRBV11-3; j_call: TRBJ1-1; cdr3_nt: TGTGCCAGCACCTCCGGGACAGGGGCGGCTGAAGCTTTCTTT; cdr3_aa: CASTSGTGAAEAFF
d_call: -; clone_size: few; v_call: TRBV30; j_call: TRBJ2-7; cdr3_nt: TGTGCCTGGAGAATTCTGGGAAGCCTAAAGGCCTACGAGCAGTACTTC; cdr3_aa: CAWRILGSLKAYEQYF
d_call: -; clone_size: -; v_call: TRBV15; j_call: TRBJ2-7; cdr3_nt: TGTGCCACCAGCGCGCGGACGACGGGCCACGAGCAGTACTTC; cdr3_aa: CATSARTTGHEQYF
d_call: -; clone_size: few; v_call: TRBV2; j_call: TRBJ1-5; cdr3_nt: TGTGCCAGCAGTGGCGGCACAGCCCCATCTCGGCCCCAGCATTTT; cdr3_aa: CASSGGTAPSRPQHF
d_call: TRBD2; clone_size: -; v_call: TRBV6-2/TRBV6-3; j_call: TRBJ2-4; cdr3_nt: TGTGCCAGCAGTTACCGCCGAAGCGGGACGAACATTCAGTACTTC; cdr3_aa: CASSYRRSGTNIQYF
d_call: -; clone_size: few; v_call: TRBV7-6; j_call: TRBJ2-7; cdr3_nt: TGTGCCAGCAACCGGGACTCCTACGAGCAGTACTTC; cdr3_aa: CASNRDSYEQYF
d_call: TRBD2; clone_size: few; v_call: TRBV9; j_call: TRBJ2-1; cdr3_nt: TGTGCCAGCAGCGTAGGAACGCGGGAGAGGTACAATGAGCAGTTCTTC; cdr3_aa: CASSVGTRERYNEQFF
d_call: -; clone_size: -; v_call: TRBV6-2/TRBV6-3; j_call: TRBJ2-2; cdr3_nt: TGTGCCAGCACCCACGGACCCCTCCCCGGGGAGCTGTTTTTT; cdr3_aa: CASTHGPLPGELFF